This T cell receptor beta chain was captured by sequencing in a study of T cell responses to AZD1222 COVID-19 vaccine. Germline V gives CDR1 MNHNS, CDR2 SASEGT. Trimming removed 5 bases from V and 5 bases from J; junction bases left unmatched: 3. The CDR3 sequence is 14 residues long. Sequenced by immunoSEQ multiplex PCR; TCRdb stores in-frame clones only, minus some. The sample lists roughly 120,000 clones; around 94% were seen once. The study's findings and limits: Clonal diversity may have been underestimated in mostly white British donors.

Remarks on this clone: Its antigen is not known.

The chain links TRBV6-1 to TRBJ1-5; 10 positions match TRBD1. Here the sequenced sample was peripheral blood, taken 28 days after the second AZD1222 dose. The clonotype was recovered from an adult who received the AZD1222 COVID-19 vaccine. The CDR3: CASSTGTGDQPQHF. CDR3 bases: TGTGCCAGCAGTACCGGGACAGGGGATCAGCCCCAGCATTTT.